Each of the 6 T cell receptor beta chains below was sequenced from the same sample in a study of Ad26.COV2.S vaccination and SARS-CoV-2 variants. Treatment noted: some 20 received Ad26.COV2.S at low or high dose, single or two shots; about 5 received placebo; per-sample allocation not given. Following the first vaccine or placebo injection, samples were taken on day 63. This table comes from immunoSEQ multiplex PCR, and its TCRdb copy is limited to in-frame clones, with some not included. The sample lists about 440,000 clones, around 90% occurring once. The sequencing here drew on peripheral blood, taken in a trial of Ad26.COV2.S vaccine versus placebo. These receptors all stem from a person aged 18-65 years who received the Ad26.COV2.S COVID-19 vaccine or a placebo.

This clone is a singleton in its sample. The chain links TRBV7-9 to TRBJ2-3, with D possibly called TRBD1 or TRBD2 (5 bases each). The CDR3 extends over 16 amino acids. Germline CDR1 reads SEHNR; CDR2 reads FQNEAQ (reference sequence). Trimming removed 1 base from V and 0 bases from J, with 11 bases in between. The CDR3: CASSLGLGTSTDTQYF. CDR3 nucleotide sequence: TGTGCCAGCAGCTTAGGGCTCGGGACGAGCACAGATACGCAGTATTTT.

The J gene is TRBJ2-1, the V gene TRBV15; 11 nucleotides agree with TRBD2. This CDR3 contains 20 residues. The V segment lost 5 bases and the J segment 0 bases; nucleotides outside the gene matches: 15. CDR1 and CDR2 (germline): LNHNV, YYDKDF (reference sequence). CDR3 residues: CATSSRKRLAGTFSYNEQFF. The CDR3 DNA sequence: TGTGCCACCAGCTCACGAAAGAGACTAGCGGGGACCTTCTCCTACAATGAGCAGTTCTTC. Full variable domain (remainder filled in from reference TRBV15 and TRBJ2-1): DAMVIQNPRYQVTQFGKPVTLSCSQTLNHNVMYWYQQKSSQAPKLLFHYYDKDFNNEADTPDNFQSRRPNTSFCFLDIRSPGLGDTAMYLCATSSRKRLAGTFSYNEQFFGPGTRLTVL.

The chain links TRBV19 to TRBJ1-5; D is unclear. Germline V gene data show CDR1 as LNHDA and CDR2 as SQIVND (reference sequence). Deletions cut 9 bases from V and 4 bases from J, with 22 bases between. The CDR3 length is 16 residues. The DNA for the CDR3 is TGTGCCAGCCAAGATCAAAGTGGGGTCGGTAATCAGCCCCAGCATTTT. Protein product: CASQDQSGVGNQPQHF.

The rearrangement links TRBV7-9 to TRBJ1-2; 9 bases are shared with TRBD1. Germline values: CDR1 SEHNR, CDR2 FQNEAQ (reference sequence). The CDR3 has 14 amino acids. V lost 3 bases, J lost 6 bases, and 5 bases stayed unmatched. The CDR3 reads CASSLTGGLNGYTF. The CDR3 nucleotides are TGTGCCAGCAGCTTGACAGGGGGGCTGAATGGCTACACCTTC.

The V call is TRBV24-1, the J call TRBJ2-1, with a tentative D call TRBD2 (5 bases). The CDR3 sequence is 15 residues long. Germline-derived CDR1 and CDR2 are KGHDR and SFDVKD. V lost 4 bases, J lost 4 bases, and 13 bases lay in between. Here the CDR3 reads CATSDSGPQYNEQFF. DNA for the CDR3: TGTGCCACCAGTGACAGCGGACCTCAATACAATGAGCAGTTCTTC.

This chain joins TRBV29-1 and TRBJ1-2, with unresolved D. This CDR3 is built from 14 residues. Per the germline V gene, CDR1 is SQVTM and CDR2 is ANQGSEA. V was cut by 0 bases and J by 8 bases, with 16 bases left in between. The CDR3 bases are TGCAGCGTTGAAGATGAAGGAGAGGCGTGGGGCTACACCTTC. Translated, it gives CSVEDEGEAWGYTF.